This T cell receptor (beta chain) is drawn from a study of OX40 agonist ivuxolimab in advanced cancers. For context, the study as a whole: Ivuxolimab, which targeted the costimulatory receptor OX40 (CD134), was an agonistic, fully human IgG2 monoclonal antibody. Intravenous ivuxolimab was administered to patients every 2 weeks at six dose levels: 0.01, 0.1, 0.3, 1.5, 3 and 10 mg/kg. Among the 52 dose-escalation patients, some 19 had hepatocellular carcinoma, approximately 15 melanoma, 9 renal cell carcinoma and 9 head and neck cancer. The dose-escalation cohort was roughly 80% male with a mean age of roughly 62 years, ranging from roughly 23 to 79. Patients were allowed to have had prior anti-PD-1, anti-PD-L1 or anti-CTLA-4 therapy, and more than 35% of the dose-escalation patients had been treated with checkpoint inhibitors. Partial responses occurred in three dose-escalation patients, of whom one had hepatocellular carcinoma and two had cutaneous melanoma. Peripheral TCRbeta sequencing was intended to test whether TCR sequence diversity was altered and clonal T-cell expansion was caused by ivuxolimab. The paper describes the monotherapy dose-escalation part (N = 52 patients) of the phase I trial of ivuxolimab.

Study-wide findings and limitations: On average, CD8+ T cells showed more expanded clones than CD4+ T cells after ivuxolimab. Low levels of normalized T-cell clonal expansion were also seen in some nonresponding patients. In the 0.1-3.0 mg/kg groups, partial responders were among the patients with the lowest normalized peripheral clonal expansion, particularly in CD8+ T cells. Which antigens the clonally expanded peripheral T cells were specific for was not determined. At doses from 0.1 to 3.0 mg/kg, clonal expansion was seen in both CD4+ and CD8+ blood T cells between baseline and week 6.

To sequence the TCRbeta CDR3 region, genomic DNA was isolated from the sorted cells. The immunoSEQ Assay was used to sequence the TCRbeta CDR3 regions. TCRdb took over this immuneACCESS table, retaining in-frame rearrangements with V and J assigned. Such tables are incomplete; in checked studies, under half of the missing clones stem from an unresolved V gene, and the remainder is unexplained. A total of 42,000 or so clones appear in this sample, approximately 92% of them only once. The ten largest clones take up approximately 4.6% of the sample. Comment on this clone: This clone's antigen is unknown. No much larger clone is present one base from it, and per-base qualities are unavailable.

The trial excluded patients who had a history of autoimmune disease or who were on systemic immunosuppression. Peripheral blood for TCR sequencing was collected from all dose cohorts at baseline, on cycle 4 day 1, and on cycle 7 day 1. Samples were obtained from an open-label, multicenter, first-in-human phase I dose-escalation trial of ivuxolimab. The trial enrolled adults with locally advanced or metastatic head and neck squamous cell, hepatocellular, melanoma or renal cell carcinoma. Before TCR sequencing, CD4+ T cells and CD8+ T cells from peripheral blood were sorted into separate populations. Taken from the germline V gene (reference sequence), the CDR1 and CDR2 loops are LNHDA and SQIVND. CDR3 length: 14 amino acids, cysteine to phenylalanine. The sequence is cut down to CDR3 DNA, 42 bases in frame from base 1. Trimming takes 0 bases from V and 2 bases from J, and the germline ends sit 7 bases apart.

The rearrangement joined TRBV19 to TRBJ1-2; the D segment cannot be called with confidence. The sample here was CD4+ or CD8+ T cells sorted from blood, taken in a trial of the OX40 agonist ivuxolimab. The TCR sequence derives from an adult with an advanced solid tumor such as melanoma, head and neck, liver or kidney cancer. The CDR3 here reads CASSIEYLNYGYTF. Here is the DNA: TGTGCCAGTAGTATAGAGTACCTAAACTATGGCTACACCTTC.